The 27 T cell receptor beta chains presented below share a single source sample, sequenced in a study of human T cells and chemical hapten exposure. One entry per CDR3 protein, called by TCRdb with MiXCR from the RACE reads. The repertoire has 150,000 to 200,000 distinct CDR3 sequences, roughly 15% of them found once; the top ten carry about 1.8%. Documented time point: patch test 1, 2 weeks after DPC sensitization. Documented treatment: therapeutic diphenylcyclopropenone sensitization with weekly scalp DPC. Sequenced here: whole blood, sampled in connection with sensitization to the hapten diphenylcyclopropenone (DPC). These receptors were collected from a woman younger than 45 with alopecia areata. Some clones in this sample may be carry-over from other donors' samples.

The genes are TRBV5-4 and TRBJ1-3, with D unclear. This CDR3 region has 14 residues. The V gene lost 0 bases and the J gene lost 3 bases, with 7 bases spanning the gap. CDR1 is SGHNT and CDR2 is YYREEE in the germline V gene (reference sequence). As DNA, the CDR3 is TGTGCCAGCAGCTTGGGGCAGAATGGAAACACCATATATTTT. Translation: CASSLGQNGNTIYF.

The V gene is TRBV4-3, the J gene TRBJ1-1; TRBD1 matches 11 bases. V lost 0 bases to trimming and J lost 6 bases; unmatched junction nucleotides: 3. The CDR3 runs to 15 residues. The germline V gene has CDR1 LGHNA and CDR2 YSLEER. The DNA for the CDR3 is TGCGCCAGCAGCCAAGATCTGGGACAGGGGGCTGAAGCTTTCTTT. It codes for CASSQDLGQGAEAFF.

V usage is TRBV4-3 and J usage is TRBJ2-7, with a possible D match to TRBD1 (6 bases). This CDR3 has 15 amino acids. Germline V lookup: CDR1 LGHNA, CDR2 YSLEER. Trimming cost V 0 bases and J 9 bases, with 18 bases left between them. CDR3 DNA: TGCGCCAGCAGCCAAGATTCCCGGGACATTAAGGGGCAGTACTTC. Protein sequence: CASSQDSRDIKGQYF.

This clonotype has just a few counts. The rearrangement links TRBV18 to TRBJ2-2; perhaps TRBD2 as D (5 bases). Germline V gives CDR1 KGHSH, CDR2 LQKENI. V was pared by 2 bases and J by 3 bases, with 7 bases between. The CDR3 has 14 amino acids. CDR3 loop: CASSPTDYTGELFF. CDR3 coding DNA: TGTGCCAGCTCACCAACGGACTACACCGGGGAGCTGTTTTTT.

The V and J genes are TRBV28 and TRBJ1-2; maybe TRBD1 (6 bases). The CDR3 is 12 amino acids. Germline V gene sequence: CDR1 MDHEN, CDR2 SYDVKM. The germline V and J ends were trimmed by 5 bases and 6 bases, with 10 bases remaining between them. CDR3 in amino acids: CASSPYRDGYTF. As DNA, the CDR3 is TGTGCCAGCAGTCCATACAGGGATGGCTACACCTTC.

V is TRBV5-1 and J is TRBJ2-1; D unclear. The germline gives CDR1 SGHRS, CDR2 YFSETQ. Trimming removed 0 bases at V and 6 bases at J, with 7 bases between. The CDR3 length is 13 residues. As DNA, the CDR3 is TGCGCCAGCAGCTTGGAGTATTCCAATGAGCAGTTCTTC. Translating it yields CASSLEYSNEQFF.

This clonotype was observed many times. The J gene is TRBJ1-2, the V gene TRBV20-1; TRBD1 matches 8 bases. Germline-derived CDR1 and CDR2 are DFQATT and SNEGSKA (reference sequence). The CDR3 consists of 14 residues. Trimming removed 1 base from V and 5 bases from J; junction bases left unmatched: 6. The DNA for the CDR3 is TGCAGTGCTAGAGGGACAGGGAGAGGGTATGGCTACACCTTC. Its protein product is CSARGTGRGYGYTF.

The genes are TRBV7-3 and TRBJ1-1, with D perhaps matching TRBD1 (6 bases). The germline V and J ends were trimmed by 4 bases and 6 bases, with 15 bases remaining between them. Germline V lookup: CDR1 SGHTA, CDR2 FQGTGA. The CDR3 has 14 amino acids. The CDR3 is CASSSGHPSAEAFF. CDR3 nucleotides: TGTGCCAGCAGCTCGGGACATCCTTCGGCTGAAGCTTTCTTT.

The V gene is TRBV29-1, the J gene TRBJ2-6; the D is unclear. The CDR3 is made up of 12 amino acids. Germline loops: CDR1 SQVTM, CDR2 ANQGSEA. V was clipped by 1 base and J by 3 bases, with 1 base between them. The CDR3 DNA follows: TGCAGCGTTGAAGTTGGGGCCAACGTCCTGACTTTC. Amino acid sequence: CSVEVGANVLTF.

CDR3 in DNA: TGCAGTGCCAGACAGTCCACAGATACGCAGTATTTT. This translates into CSARQSTDTQYF. The chain couples TRBV20-1 to TRBJ2-3, with D possibly matching TRBD1 (5 bases). Germline values: CDR1 DFQATT, CDR2 SNEGSKA (reference sequence). This CDR3 has 12 amino acids. The V end was cut by 6 bases, the J end by 2 bases, with 9 bases between.

The chain uses TRBV7-8 and TRBJ2-7, with TRBD1 as a possible D gene (6 bases). CDR3 length: 14 amino acids. From germline, CDR1 is SGHVS and CDR2 FQNEAQ. Trimming pared 7 bases from V and 1 base from J, leaving 14 bases between. The CDR3 here is CASTLQQGSYEQYF. The CDR3 DNA sequence: TGTGCCAGCACCCTCCAACAGGGTTCCTACGAGCAGTACTTC.

The chain recombines TRBV10-3 with TRBJ2-7; tentatively, D is TRBD1 (5 bases). In germline, CDR1 is ENHRY, CDR2 SYGVKD. Trimming removed 2 bases at V and 6 bases at J, with 11 bases between. This CDR3 contains 13 residues. The CDR3, as DNA: TGTGCCATCAGTGAGGACAGTCTTGGCGAGCAGTACTTC. Translating gives CAISEDSLGEQYF.

The CDR3 DNA is TGCGCCAGCAGCTCAACCCAAGAGACCCAGTACTTC. Translated, it gives CASSSTQETQYF. The chain couples TRBV5-1 to TRBJ2-5; D is unclear. V lost 3 bases, J lost 1 base, and 4 bases lay in between. The CDR3 has 12 amino acids. Germline V gene sequence: CDR1 SGHRS, CDR2 YFSETQ.

A few counts support this clonotype. V is TRBV12-3 or TRBV12-4 and J is TRBJ1-1; D gene uncertain. CDR3 length: 12 amino acids. With 1 base removed from V and 4 bases from J, the gap between germline ends came to 4 bases. The DNA of the CDR3 is TGTGCCAGCAGTTTAGGGAGCACTGAAGCTTTCTTT. Encoded protein: CASSLGSTEAFF.

The chain couples TRBV5-6 to TRBJ2-3; D gene ambiguous. This CDR3 has 14 amino acids. V gave up 4 bases and J gave up 4 bases, with 13 bases separating them. The germline gives CDR1 SGHDT, CDR2 YYEEEE. The CDR3 sequence: CASSLLGRADTQYF. The CDR3, as DNA: TGTGCCAGCAGCCTCCTTGGTCGGGCAGATACGCAGTATTTT.

The chain has TRBV10-3 and TRBJ1-5, with 9 bases identical to TRBD1. CDR3 length: 15 residues. V lost 7 bases and J lost 2; bases outside the gene matches: 6. Germline V gene data show CDR1 as ENHRY and CDR2 as SYGVKD. For the CDR3, the DNA is TGTGCCATCAATCACAGACAGGGGGGCAATCAGCCCCAGCATTTT. Amino acids: CAINHRQGGNQPQHF.

This clonotype came up a few times. Written as DNA, the CDR3 is TGTGCCAGCAGCCAAGGACTCCACAGACCCCCGGGAGAACAAGAGACCCAGTACTTC. As protein: CASSQGLHRPPGEQETQYF. The rearrangement joins TRBV3-1 to TRBJ2-5, with a possible D match to TRBD2 (6 bases). The V and J ends lost 1 base and 2 bases respectively, with 23 bases between them. The CDR3 has 19 residues. The germline V gene encodes CDR1 LGHDT and CDR2 YNNKEL (reference sequence).

This clonotype was counted a few times. The V call is TRBV7-8, the J call TRBJ2-7, with 15 bases matching TRBD2. Per the germline V gene, CDR1 is SGHVS and CDR2 is FQNEAQ. The CDR3 length is 16 residues. The trim removed 5 bases at V and 3 bases at J, leaving 5 bases unmatched. The DNA for the CDR3 is TGTGCCAGCAGCGCGGGGACTAGCGGGAGGATCTACGAGCAGTACTTC. It encodes CASSAGTSGRIYEQYF.

This clonotype was found a few times. The chain recombines TRBV7-2 with TRBJ1-2; 8 bases match TRBD1. CDR1 is SGHTA and CDR2 is FQGNSA in the germline V gene. V lost 4 bases and J lost 8; bases outside the gene matches: 6. The CDR3 has 13 residues. The CDR3 spells CASSSPTGEGYTF. The CDR3 nucleotides are TGTGCCAGCAGCTCCCCGACAGGGGAAGGCTACACCTTC.

In its sample, this clonotype was seen a few times. The chain employs TRBV21-1 and TRBJ2-7; the table assigns TRBD2, which was not confirmed against the DNA. TRBV21-1 counts as a pseudogene. The CDR3 length is 13 residues. CDR3 in amino acids: CASSKAGGYEQYF. In nucleotides, the CDR3 is TGTGCCAGCAGCAAAGCGGGAGGGTACGAGCAGTACTTC.

The chain carries TRBV3-1 and TRBJ2-1; 9 bases align to TRBD1. Trimming removed 4 bases from V and 7 bases from J; junction bases left unmatched: 5. This CDR3 is 14 amino acids long. Germline CDR1 is LGHDT and CDR2 is YNNKEL (reference sequence). In nucleotides, the CDR3 is TGTGCCAGCAGCCCCCAGGACAGGGGTAATGAGCAGTTCTTC. It codes for CASSPQDRGNEQFF.

This clonotype came up many times. J is TRBJ1-1 and V is TRBV6-2 or TRBV6-3, with D tentatively TRBD1 (6 bases). The V gene lost 7 bases and the J gene lost 0 bases, with 18 bases spanning the gap. The CDR3 spans 16 residues. CDR1 and CDR2 (germline): MNHEY, SVGEGT. The CDR3 DNA reads TGTGCCAGCACCCCTGGGAGGGGGGGCATGAACACTGAAGCTTTCTTT. This sequence encodes CASTPGRGGMNTEAFF.

This clonotype was detected only a few times. The rearrangement links TRBV18 to TRBJ2-1; the match to TRBD2 covers 8 bases. CDR1 is KGHSH and CDR2 is LQKENI in the germline V gene. V trimming: 2 bases; J trimming: 4 bases; junction bases outside the gene matches: 16. CDR3 length: 19 residues. The CDR3 loop is CASSPVGSGSRMGYNEQFF. Written as DNA, the CDR3 is TGTGCCAGCTCACCAGTAGGAAGCGGGAGTCGAATGGGGTACAATGAGCAGTTCTTC.

Comments on this clonotype: One junction end disagrees with the germline gene, perhaps due to a read error. The chain is built from TRBV7-3 and TRBJ1-5; D gene unclear. This CDR3 is built from 13 residues. The germline V gene encodes CDR1 SGHTA and CDR2 FQGTGA. This CDR3 reads CVSSQVPGQPQHF. The DNA for the CDR3 is TGTGTCAGCAGCCAAGTCCCGGGCCAGCCCCAGCATTTT.

This clonotype was counted only a few times. This sequence joins TRBV9 and TRBJ2-1, with 11 nucleotides matching TRBD2. With V trimmed by 3 bases and J by 3 bases, 2 bases remained unmatched. CDR1 and CDR2 from the germline V gene are SGDLS and YYNGEE. This CDR3 has 15 residues. The CDR3 DNA sequence: TGTGCCAGCAGCGCCACTAGCGGGGGCTACAATGAGCAGTTCTTC. Its translation: CASSATSGGYNEQFF.

This clonotype was detected a few times. The chain combines TRBV28 with TRBJ2-7, with D uncertain. V gave up 6 bases and J gave up 0 bases, with 15 bases separating them. Germline V CDR1 and CDR2: MDHEN, SYDVKM. The CDR3 loop spans 15 amino acids. CDR3 amino acids: CASSLTRDTSYEQYF. CDR3 DNA: TGTGCCAGCAGCCTAACAAGAGACACCTCCTACGAGCAGTACTTC.

The sample holds a few counts of this clonotype. The CDR3 region is CASIGRITRDTIYF. The CDR3 coding sequence is TGTGCCAGCATAGGACGTATAACTCGGGACACCATATATTTT. The chain couples TRBV6-4 to TRBJ1-3; D is undetermined. The V gene's germline CDR1 is MRHNA and CDR2 SNTAGT. The CDR3 runs to 14 residues. V was trimmed by 7 bases and J by 8 bases, leaving 18 bases between them.